This TCR beta chain was sequenced for a study of blood T cell repertoires in COVID-19 (dated by TCRdb to the early 2020s). For the study in its entirety: Recovered participants in ImmuneRACE Cohort 3 were defined as having two consecutive negative NP/OP PCR tests, clearance from a healthcare professional, or resolution of symptoms. The prospective study material was composed of cDNA or gDNA derived from T cells, B-cell-depleted T cells, or PBMCs. The sample metadata nearly always contained a de-identified subject ID, COVID-19 status, age in years and sex. Subjects who had been exposed to COVID-19, were actively infected with it, or had recovered from it provided the deeply sampled blood TCRbeta repertoires that made up the dataset. The samples were drawn from the first 160 participants of the ongoing ImmuneRACE study and from 1,200 or so subjects provided by 6 global collaborators. Where HLA class I and class II types were available, the types were taken from metadata supplied by the sample provider, not from assay-based typing. The repertoires were released in a freely available public database meant as a resource for research on the immune response to SARS-CoV-2. Samples covering the acute and convalescent phases of COVID-19 were provided by collaborators in the United States, Italy and Spain. Broad study findings and their caveats: The quantity of clinical and demographic metadata differed by source and by participant and was supplied without curation.

A word on this clone: Its antigen target is currently unknown. Base-call qualities are not available, and no considerably larger clone is one nucleotide away.

The immunoSEQ Assay, a bias-controlled multiplex PCR, was used to amplify TCRbeta CDR3 regions from genomic DNA. For the original study's pipeline: Within the assay, amplification of reference gene primers was used to estimate how many nucleated cells each sample contained. To quantify the absolute abundance of each unique TCRbeta CDR3 rearrangement, sequence reads were collapsed and filtered. For each sample, productive Simpson clonality was calculated as the square root of Simpson's diversity index across productive rearrangements. TCRdb limited this immuneACCESS table to in-frame rearrangements with V and J called. A share of clones is missing; checked studies link under half to unresolved V genes, and the rest is unexplained. The V and J calls and clone size are taken from that table; D and trimming were inferred from the DNA. This sample holds 200,000 to 250,000 clones; about 86% were observed only once. The biggest ten clones account for approximately 3.1% of the sample.

Enrolling through a virtual design, the prospective study's participants ranged in age from roughly 18 to 89 years and lived across more than 20 United States geographic areas. In the prospective study, cohorts were assigned on the basis of participant-reported clinical history obtained from a screening survey and a study questionnaire. Mobile phlebotomists in the prospective study collected whole blood, serum and a nasopharyngeal or oropharyngeal swab from every participant. Over a roughly two-month period, participants in the prospective study had the option of providing additional blood draws and questionnaires. Before DNA extraction, blood samples from the prospective study were shipped at room temperature or frozen. Counted from cysteine to phenylalanine, this CDR3 has 17 amino acids. Kept here is only the CDR3 DNA, which spans 51 bases and is read in frame from base 1. CDR1 and CDR2, per the germline V gene, are SGDLS and YYNGEE. The germline ends are 21 bases apart after V is trimmed by 4 bases and J by 5 bases.

The chain is encoded by TRBV9 joined to TRBJ2-2, with TRBD2 perhaps the D gene, on 7 matching bases. The sequence came from a woman aged 45-65 years in a cohort exposed to, infected with or recovered from COVID-19 (not recorded which). The sequenced sample was PBMCs or T cells enriched from blood (not recorded which). The sequenced DNA: TGTGCCAGCAGCCCCTCCAGGAGGGGGGGGCTTACCGGGGAGCTGTTTTTT. It specifies CASSPSRRGGLTGELFF.